The 10 T cell receptor beta chains given below trace back to one sample, sequenced in a study of T-cell memory formation after mild COVID-19 (dated by TCRdb to the early 2020s). Receptors were amplified or captured by 5' RACE. The sequencer listed for this sample is Illumina NovaSeq 6000. The raw public data were reprocessed by TCRdb itself: fastp quality trimming at Q25, MiXCR clonotype calling, in-frame beta chains only. Each record represents a unique CDR3 protein, reported with the most common genes and DNA among its rows. In all, the sample holds about 340,000 distinct CDR3 sequences, and around 13% of those were seen once. The top ten clonotypes cover 20% to 25% of the sample. Sequencing input: PBMCs or a T cell subset sorted from them (not recorded which). These receptors came from a young man who had mild COVID-19 (a few samples of this study predate the infection). The sample titles of this study are shuffled in the database, so cell type and time point are left out; the donor was told from shared clones.

This clonotype was picked up many times. This chain's CDR3 is CASSFSGGAPGELFF. The CDR3 DNA follows: TGTGCCAGCAGTTTTAGCGGGGGGGCGCCCGGGGAGCTGTTTTTT. The genes are TRBV25-1 and TRBJ2-2, with TRBD2 identical over 11 bases. Unmatched junction bases numbered 5, after V lost 5 bases and J lost 6 bases. Germline CDR1 is MGHDK and CDR2 is SYGVNS. This CDR3 has 15 residues. Complete variable domain (other parts from reference TRBV25-1 and TRBJ2-2): EADIYQTPRYLVIGTGKKITLECSQTMGHDKMYWYQQDPGMELHLIHYSYGVNSTEKGDLSSESTVSRIRTEHFPLTLESARPSHTSQYLCASSFSGGAPGELFFGEGSRLTVL.

This clonotype was counted many times. V usage is TRBV7-2 and J usage is TRBJ2-3; D not certain. Germline lookup yields CDR1 SGHTA and CDR2 FQGNSA. V gave up 5 bases and J gave up 0 bases, with 9 bases separating them. The CDR3 is 14 residues long. This CDR3 is CASSPRLSTDTQYF. Here the CDR3 DNA reads TGTGCCAGCAGCCCTAGACTTAGCACAGATACGCAGTATTTT. The whole variable domain, filled in from reference TRBV7-2 and TRBJ2-3, reads GAGVSQSPSNKVTEKGKDVELRCDPISGHTALYWYRQSLGQGLEFLIYFQGNSAPDKSGLPSDRFSAERTGGSVSTLTIQRTQQEDSAVYLCASSPRLSTDTQYFGPGTRLTVL.

The chain carries TRBV6-2 or TRBV6-3 and TRBJ2-3; D unresolved. The germline CDR1 and CDR2 sequences are MNHEY and SVGEGT. V lost 2 bases and J lost 2, with 17 bases in between. The CDR3 has 17 residues. The CDR3 nucleotides are TGTGCCAGCAGTTACGCCCCGGGCCTCACCAACACAGATACGCAGTATTTT. The encoded protein is CASSYAPGLTNTDTQYF.

This clonotype was counted ten times or more. The genes are TRBV12-3 or TRBV12-4 and TRBJ2-3; no definite D call. Between the trimmed V and J ends, which lost 4 bases and 1 base, there was a span of 6 bases. The CDR3 has 13 amino acids. This CDR3 reads CASSSRGTDTQYF. CDR3 sequence (DNA): TGTGCCAGCAGTTCAAGGGGCACAGATACGCAGTATTTT.

Many counts were recorded for this clonotype. The CDR3 reads CASSFSSGEQYV. The CDR3 DNA sequence: TGTGCCAGCAGCTTCTCTAGCGGCGAGCAGTACGTC. The chain employs TRBV5-4 and TRBJ2-7; TRBD2 aligns across 7 bases. J gave up 6 bases and V 2 bases, and 2 bases lay outside the gene matches. The CDR3 has 12 residues. Germline lookup yields CDR1 SGHNT and CDR2 YYREEE (reference sequence).

This clonotype was seen at least ten times. The chain has TRBV5-1 and TRBJ2-1; D remains ambiguous. V shed 1 base and J shed 3 bases, with 5 bases lying between them. The germline V gene encodes CDR1 SGHRS and CDR2 YFSETQ. The CDR3 has 13 residues. The CDR3 reads CASSLNSYNEQFF. In DNA, the CDR3 is TGCGCCAGCAGCTTGAACAGCTACAATGAGCAGTTCTTC.

The V gene is TRBV5-5, the J gene TRBJ1-5; D is unclear. The V end lost 4 bases, the J end lost 3 bases, and 11 bases lay between the germline ends. CDR1 is SGHKS and CDR2 is YYEKEE in the germline V gene (reference sequence). The CDR3 is 14 amino acids. In DNA, the CDR3 is TGTGCCAGCAGCATCGGGCACAACAATCAGCCCCAGCATTTT. Its protein product is CASSIGHNNQPQHF.

The chain recombines TRBV5-4 with TRBJ2-3, with TRBD2 identical over 9 bases. Looked up from germline, CDR1 is SGHNT and CDR2 is YYREEE (reference sequence). Trimming cost V 0 bases and J 6 bases; bases outside gene matches: 8. This CDR3 has 16 residues. CDR3 in DNA: TGTGCCAGCAGCTTGGTGATTAGCGGGGGCCGGGATACGCAGTATTTT. Translated, it gives CASSLVISGGRDTQYF.

This clonotype was counted only a few times. The CDR3 region is CASSFSDRNQPQHF. The CDR3 DNA reads as TGTGCCAGCAGTTTTAGTGACCGCAATCAGCCCCAGCATTTT. The chain links TRBV12-3 or TRBV12-4 to TRBJ1-5; no clear D gene. The CDR3 has 14 residues. Between the trimmed V and J ends, which lost 3 bases and 2 bases, there was a span of 8 bases.

The rearrangement joins TRBV7-2 to TRBJ2-3; 7 bases align to TRBD2. CDR1 is SGHTA and CDR2 is FQGNSA in the germline V gene. This CDR3 is built from 15 residues. Unmatched junction bases numbered 10, after V lost 5 bases and J lost 5 bases. The CDR3 loop reads CASSARTRAIDTQYF. The CDR3 DNA reads as TGTGCCAGCAGCGCCCGGACTAGGGCTATAGATACGCAGTATTTT.